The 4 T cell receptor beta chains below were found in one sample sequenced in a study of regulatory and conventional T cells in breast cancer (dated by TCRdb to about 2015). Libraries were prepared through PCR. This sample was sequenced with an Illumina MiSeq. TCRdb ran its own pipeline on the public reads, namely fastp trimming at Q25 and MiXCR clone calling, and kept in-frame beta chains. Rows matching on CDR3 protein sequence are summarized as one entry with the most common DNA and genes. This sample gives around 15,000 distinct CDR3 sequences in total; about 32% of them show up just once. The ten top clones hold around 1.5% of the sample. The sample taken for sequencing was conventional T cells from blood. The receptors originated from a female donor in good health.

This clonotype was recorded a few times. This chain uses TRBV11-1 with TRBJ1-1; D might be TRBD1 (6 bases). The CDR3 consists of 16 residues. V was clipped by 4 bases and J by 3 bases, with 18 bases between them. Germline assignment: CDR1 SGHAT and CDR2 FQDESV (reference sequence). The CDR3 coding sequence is TGTGCCAGCAGCTCCTACAGGGAGGCCGTAGACACTGAAGCTTTCTTT. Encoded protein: CASSSYREAVDTEAFF.

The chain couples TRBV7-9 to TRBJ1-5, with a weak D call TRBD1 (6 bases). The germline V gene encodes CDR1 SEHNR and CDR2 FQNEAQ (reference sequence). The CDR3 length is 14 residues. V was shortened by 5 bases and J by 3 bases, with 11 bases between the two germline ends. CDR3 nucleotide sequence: TGTGCCAGCAGCCCGGACAGCCCCAATCAGCCCCAGCATTTT. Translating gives CASSPDSPNQPQHF.

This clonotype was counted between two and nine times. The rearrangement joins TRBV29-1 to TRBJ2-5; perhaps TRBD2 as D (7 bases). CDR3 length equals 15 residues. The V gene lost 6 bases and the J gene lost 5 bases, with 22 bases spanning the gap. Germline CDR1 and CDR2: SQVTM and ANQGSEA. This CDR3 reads CSVPGGAGARETQYF. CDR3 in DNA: TGCAGCGTACCCGGAGGGGCGGGGGCGAGGGAGACCCAGTACTTC.

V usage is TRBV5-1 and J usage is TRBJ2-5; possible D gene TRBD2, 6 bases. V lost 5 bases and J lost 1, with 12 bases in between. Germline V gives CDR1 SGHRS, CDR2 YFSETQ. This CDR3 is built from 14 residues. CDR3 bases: TGCGCCAGCAGTTCGGCGGGAAGCCAAGAGACCCAGTACTTC. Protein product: CASSSAGSQETQYF.